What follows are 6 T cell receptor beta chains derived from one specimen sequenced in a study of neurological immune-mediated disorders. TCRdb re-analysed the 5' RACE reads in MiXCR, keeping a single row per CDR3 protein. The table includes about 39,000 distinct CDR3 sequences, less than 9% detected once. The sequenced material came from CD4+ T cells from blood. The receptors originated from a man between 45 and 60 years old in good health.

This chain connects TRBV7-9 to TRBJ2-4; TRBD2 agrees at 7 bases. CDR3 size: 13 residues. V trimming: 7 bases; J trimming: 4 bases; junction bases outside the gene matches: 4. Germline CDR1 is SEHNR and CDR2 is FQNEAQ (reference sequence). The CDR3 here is CASTTGGKNIQYF. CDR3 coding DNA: TGTGCCAGCACGACGGGAGGTAAAAACATTCAGTACTTC.

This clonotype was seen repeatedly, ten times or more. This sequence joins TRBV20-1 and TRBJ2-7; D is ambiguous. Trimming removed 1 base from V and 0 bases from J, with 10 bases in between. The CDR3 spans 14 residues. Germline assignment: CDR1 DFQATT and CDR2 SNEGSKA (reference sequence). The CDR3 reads CSARAPFSSYEQYF. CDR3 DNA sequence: TGCAGTGCTAGAGCCCCCTTTAGCTCCTACGAGCAGTACTTC.

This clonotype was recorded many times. The CDR3 nucleotides are TGTGCCTGGAGGTCTCCCGCGGGACAGGGCTACACCTTC. The encoded protein is CAWRSPAGQGYTF. The chain is built from TRBV30 and TRBJ1-2; 7 bases match TRBD1. J gave up 8 bases and V 3 bases, and 9 bases lay outside the gene matches. Germline-derived CDR1 and CDR2 are GTSNPN and SVGIG (reference sequence). The CDR3 runs to 13 residues.

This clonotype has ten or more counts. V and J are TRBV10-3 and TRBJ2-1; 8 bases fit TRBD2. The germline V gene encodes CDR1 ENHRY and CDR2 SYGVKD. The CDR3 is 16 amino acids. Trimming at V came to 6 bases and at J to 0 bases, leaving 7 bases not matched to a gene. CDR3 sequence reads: CAIRGTSGSSYNEQFF. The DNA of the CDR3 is TGTGCCATCAGGGGAACTAGCGGATCCTCCTACAATGAGCAGTTCTTC.

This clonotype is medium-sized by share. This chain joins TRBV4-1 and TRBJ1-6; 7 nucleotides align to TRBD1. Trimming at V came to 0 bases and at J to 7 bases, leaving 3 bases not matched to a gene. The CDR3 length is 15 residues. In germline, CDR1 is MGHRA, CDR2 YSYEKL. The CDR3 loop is CASSQDEGANSPLHF. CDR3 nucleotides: TGCGCCAGCAGCCAAGATGAGGGGGCCAATTCACCCCTCCACTTT.

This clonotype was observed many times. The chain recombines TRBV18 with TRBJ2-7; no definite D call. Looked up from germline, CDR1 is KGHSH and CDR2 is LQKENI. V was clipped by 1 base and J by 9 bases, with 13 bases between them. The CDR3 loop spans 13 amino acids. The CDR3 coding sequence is TGTGCCAGCTCACCACAGGGCCTCCCGGGGCAGTACTTC. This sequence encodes CASSPQGLPGQYF.